This T cell receptor beta chain was retrieved from a study of OX40 agonist ivuxolimab in advanced cancers. The CDR3 has 12 amino acids. Per germline, CDR1 SGHNT and CDR2 YENEEA. Trimming cost V 5 bases and J 10 bases, with 15 bases left between them. The table came from immunoSEQ multiplex PCR; TCRdb's copy has only in-frame clones and leaves some out. This sample has approximately 70,000 clones; 85% occur once, and the top ten carry about 0.83%. The sample consisted of CD4+ or CD8+ T cells sorted from blood, taken in a trial of the OX40 agonist ivuxolimab. This sequence originates from an adult with an advanced solid tumor such as melanoma, head and neck, liver or kidney cancer. V is TRBV11-3 and J is TRBJ2-7; tentatively, D is TRBD1 (5 bases). The CDR3 DNA is TGTGCCAGCAGCGCCGACAGAACGGGTCAGTACTTC. This codes for CASSADRTGQYF.